Following are 22 T cell receptor beta chains from one sample sequenced in a study of blood T cell repertoires in COVID-19. Profiled with immunoSEQ multiplex PCR; TCRdb holds only in-frame clones, not every one. The table lists approximately 230,000 clones, nearly 90% of them singletons. The specimen was peripheral blood. These receptors were obtained from a man aged 18 to 30 with active or convalescent COVID-19.

The chain is built from TRBV9 and TRBJ1-2; 7 positions match TRBD1. CDR1 is SGDLS and CDR2 is YYNGEE in the germline V gene. J was trimmed by 5 bases and V by 6 bases; bases with no gene match: 22. The CDR3 contains 18 residues. The CDR3 region is CASTGGANEGTVRYGYTF. CDR3 sequence (DNA): TGTGCCAGCACCGGAGGGGCAAACGAGGGGACAGTTAGATATGGCTACACCTTC.

The rearrangement joins TRBV7-6 to TRBJ2-3; 7 bases are shared with TRBD1. Germline lookup yields CDR1 SGHVS and CDR2 FNYEAQ. Trimming removed 0 bases from V and 1 base from J; junction bases left unmatched: 7. The CDR3 extends over 17 amino acids. CDR3 bases: TGTGCCAGCAGCTTAGCCGGGCAGGGGGTGGGCACAGATACGCAGTATTTT. Translating gives CASSLAGQGVGTDTQYF.

The chain couples TRBV28 to TRBJ1-1, with a tentative D call TRBD1 (6 bases). This CDR3 is 18 amino acids long. CDR1 MDHEN and CDR2 SYDVKM come from the germline V gene. The V gene lost 2 bases and the J gene lost 1 base, with 20 bases spanning the gap. Here the CDR3 reads CASSLPPFTGFRNTEAFF. The CDR3 nucleotides are TGTGCCAGCAGTTTACCCCCCTTTACAGGGTTCAGGAACACTGAAGCTTTCTTT.

In this sample, this clone turned up a few times. The rearrangement joins TRBV27 to TRBJ1-1; 8 bases match TRBD1. The germline V gene encodes CDR1 MNHEY and CDR2 SMNVEV (reference sequence). V gave up 3 bases and J gave up 6 bases; unmatched junction bases: 6. The CDR3 runs 14 residues. The CDR3 coding sequence is TGTGCCAGCAGTTTCAGGGGGCAATGGTCTGAAGCTTTCTTT. It translates to CASSFRGQWSEAFF.

This sequence joins TRBV3-1 (or the pseudogene TRBV3-2) and TRBJ1-2; no clear D. The V end was cut by 4 bases, the J end by 8 bases, with 23 bases between. Germline V lookup: CDR1 LGHDT, CDR2 YNNKEL (reference sequence). The CDR3 is 16 amino acids. In nucleotides, the CDR3 is TGTGCCAGCAGCCGTCACCTTTCACTGGAGGATGGCGGCTACACCTTC. Translated, it gives CASSRHLSLEDGGYTF.

The V gene is TRBV9, the J gene TRBJ2-1; 7 bases match TRBD2. The CDR3 extends over 15 amino acids. Germline V gives CDR1 SGDLS, CDR2 YYNGEE. J was trimmed by 5 bases and V by 0 bases; bases with no gene match: 5. Here the CDR3 reads CASSVVASGNNEQFF. CDR3 bases: TGTGCCAGCAGCGTAGTCGCTAGCGGAAACAATGAGCAGTTCTTC.

This CDR3 reads CASSPILGSNTEAFF. The CDR3 nucleotides are TGTGCCAGCAGTCCCATATTGGGCTCGAACACTGAAGCTTTCTTT. The V call is TRBV27, the J call TRBJ1-1; D is uncertain. There are 15 residues in the CDR3. The V gene lost 5 bases and the J gene lost 1 base, with 14 bases spanning the gap. The germline V gene encodes CDR1 MNHEY and CDR2 SMNVEV (reference sequence).

A single count supports this clone. This chain uses TRBV4-3 with TRBJ1-1; no clear D gene. The V and J ends lost 4 bases and 1 base respectively, with 10 bases between them. Germline CDR1 LGHNA, CDR2 YSLEER. The CDR3 consists of 14 residues. The CDR3 coding sequence is TGCGCCAGCAGCCTCGAAGTGGCGAACACTGAAGCTTTCTTT. This gives the protein CASSLEVANTEAFF.

The V gene is TRBV4-3, the J gene TRBJ1-4; 7 bases align to TRBD1. The CDR3 has 15 residues. Germline loops: CDR1 LGHNA, CDR2 YSLEER. J gave up 5 bases and V 3 bases, and 6 bases lay outside the gene matches. This CDR3 is CASSHLQGSNEKLFF. CDR3 sequence (DNA): TGCGCCAGCAGCCACCTACAGGGGTCGAATGAAAAACTGTTTTTT.

This clone came up once. This chain's CDR3 is CASSFGQDNYGYTF. The CDR3, as DNA: TGTGCCAGCAGCTTTGGACAGGATAACTATGGCTACACCTTC. This sequence joins TRBV5-4 and TRBJ1-2, with 7 nucleotides matching TRBD1. V lost 2 bases, J lost 1 base, and 2 bases stayed unmatched. In germline, CDR1 is SGHNT, CDR2 YYREEE (reference sequence). CDR3 size: 14 residues. The full variable domain, with the rest looked up from reference TRBV5-4 and TRBJ1-2, is ETGVTQSPTHLIKTRGQQVTLRCSSQSGHNTVSWYQQALGQGPQFIFQYYREEENGRGNFPPRFSGLQFPNYSSELNVNALELDDSALYLCASSFGQDNYGYTFGSGTRLTVV.

The chain carries TRBV5-1 and TRBJ2-2; a weak D match, TRBD2 (6 bases). CDR3 length: 16 amino acids. In germline, CDR1 is SGHRS, CDR2 YFSETQ. V lost 1 base to trimming and J lost 1 base, with 11 bases between them. The CDR3 reads CASSLRFSGNTGELFF. The CDR3 DNA reads TGCGCCAGCAGCTTGAGGTTTAGCGGGAACACCGGGGAGCTGTTTTTT.

V is TRBV27 and J is TRBJ1-2; D is ambiguous. Trimming removed 2 bases at V and 6 bases at J, with 13 bases between. CDR3 length equals 14 residues. Germline V gene sequence: CDR1 MNHEY, CDR2 SMNVEV (reference sequence). CDR3 nucleotide sequence: TGTGCCAGCAGTTTAGGGCAGGCTCCTAATGGCTACACCTTC. Its translation: CASSLGQAPNGYTF.

This rearrangement joins TRBV15 to TRBJ1-2; 7 bases align to TRBD1. This CDR3 is built from 15 residues. Unmatched junction bases numbered 4, after V lost 1 base and J lost 2 bases. Germline V gene lookup returns CDR1 LNHNV and CDR2 YYDKDF (reference sequence). The CDR3 reads CATSRATTGNYGYTF. DNA of the CDR3: TGTGCCACCAGCAGAGCTACGACAGGGAACTATGGCTACACCTTC. Based on the CDR3 plus reference TRBV15 and TRBJ1-2, the full variable domain is DAMVIQNPRYQVTQFGKPVTLSCSQTLNHNVMYWYQQKSSQAPKLLFHYYDKDFNNEADTPDNFQSRRPNTSFCFLDIRSPGLGDTAMYLCATSRATTGNYGYTFGSGTRLTVV.

The count of this clone is one. The chain uses TRBV5-1 and TRBJ1-2, with D possibly being TRBD1 (6 bases). The CDR3 spans 15 residues. Trimming pared 0 bases from V and 8 bases from J, leaving 17 bases between. Per germline, CDR1 SGHRS and CDR2 YFSETQ. The CDR3, as DNA: TGCGCCAGCAGCTTGGGTACAGGGCTCGAGGGGGGCTACACCTTC. Protein: CASSLGTGLEGGYTF.

The chain recombines TRBV19 with TRBJ1-1; 9 positions match TRBD1. The ends lost 5 bases at V and 4 bases at J; junction bases unmatched: 8. Germline V lookup: CDR1 LNHDA, CDR2 SQIVND (reference sequence). This CDR3 contains 15 residues. CDR3 region: CASSPGQGRGTEAFF. The CDR3 DNA follows: TGTGCCAGTAGTCCGGGACAGGGAAGGGGCACTGAAGCTTTCTTT. The full variable domain, with the rest looked up from reference TRBV19 and TRBJ1-1, is DGGITQSPKYLFRKEGQNVTLSCEQNLNHDAMYWYRQDPGQGLRLIYYSQIVNDFQKGDIAEGYSVSREKKESFPLTVTSAQKNPTAFYLCASSPGQGRGTEAFFGQGTRLTVV.

The chain recombines TRBV25-1 with TRBJ2-1, with D possibly matching TRBD2 (5 bases). Trimming cost V 3 bases and J 9 bases, with 21 bases left between them. Germline-derived CDR1 and CDR2 are MGHDK and SYGVNS. The CDR3 covers 16 residues. The CDR3 sequence is CASSDSYRGSRGEQFF. The CDR3 nucleotides are TGTGCCAGCAGTGACTCTTACCGCGGGTCTAGAGGTGAGCAGTTCTTC.

This chain connects TRBV6-6 to TRBJ1-1; no firm D call. Germline V gives CDR1 MNHNY, CDR2 SVGAGI (reference sequence). The CDR3 contains 13 residues. Trimming left V 1 base short and J 1 base short, with 4 bases between. The DNA of the CDR3 is TGTGCCAGCAGTTACTTAGAGAACACTGAAGCTTTCTTT. Amino acid sequence: CASSYLENTEAFF.

The V and J genes are TRBV19 and TRBJ1-1, with TRBD1 identical over 9 bases. With V trimmed by 3 bases and J by 5 bases, 4 bases remained unmatched. The germline V gene encodes CDR1 LNHDA and CDR2 SQIVND (reference sequence). CDR3 length: 14 residues. The CDR3 bases are TGTGCCAGTAGTATCCGGGACAGGGCAACTGAAGCTTTCTTT. This translates into CASSIRDRATEAFF.

V gene TRBV6-6 combines with J gene TRBJ2-3; 8 nucleotides agree with TRBD2. Trimming at V came to 6 bases and at J to 4 bases, leaving 6 bases not matched to a gene. CDR1 MNHNY and CDR2 SVGAGI come from the germline V gene (reference sequence). CDR3 length: 14 residues. The CDR3 DNA is TGTGCCAGCAGGGACTCGGGGGGGCCAGATACGCAGTATTTT. This encodes CASRDSGGPDTQYF.

J is TRBJ2-7 and V is TRBV11-2, with 11 bases that match TRBD2. CDR3 size: 15 residues. Per the germline V gene, CDR1 is SGHAT and CDR2 is FQNNGV. V lost 1 base and J lost 10; bases outside the gene matches: 9. The chain's CDR3 is CASSLVASGRSLQYF. CDR3 nucleotide sequence: TGTGCCAGCAGCTTAGTTGCTAGCGGGAGGTCCCTACAGTACTTC.

This sequence joins TRBV4-1 and TRBJ1-5; possibly TRBD1 for D (6 bases). CDR3 size: 16 residues. Germline assignment: CDR1 MGHRA and CDR2 YSYEKL. Trimming took 4 bases from V and 0 from J, leaving 13 bases between them. This chain's CDR3 is CASSPLTGNSNQPQHF. CDR3 sequence (DNA): TGCGCCAGCAGCCCCTTGACAGGAAATAGCAATCAGCCCCAGCATTTT.

This chain uses TRBV10-1 with TRBJ2-1; 10 nucleotides match TRBD2. Germline values: CDR1 WNHNN, CDR2 SYGVQD (reference sequence). Unmatched junction bases numbered 7, after V lost 2 bases and J lost 6 bases. The CDR3 covers 16 residues. CDR3 protein: CASSELVLAGTNEQFF. In nucleotides, the CDR3 is TGCGCCAGCAGTGAGCTCGTACTAGCGGGGACCAATGAGCAGTTCTTC.